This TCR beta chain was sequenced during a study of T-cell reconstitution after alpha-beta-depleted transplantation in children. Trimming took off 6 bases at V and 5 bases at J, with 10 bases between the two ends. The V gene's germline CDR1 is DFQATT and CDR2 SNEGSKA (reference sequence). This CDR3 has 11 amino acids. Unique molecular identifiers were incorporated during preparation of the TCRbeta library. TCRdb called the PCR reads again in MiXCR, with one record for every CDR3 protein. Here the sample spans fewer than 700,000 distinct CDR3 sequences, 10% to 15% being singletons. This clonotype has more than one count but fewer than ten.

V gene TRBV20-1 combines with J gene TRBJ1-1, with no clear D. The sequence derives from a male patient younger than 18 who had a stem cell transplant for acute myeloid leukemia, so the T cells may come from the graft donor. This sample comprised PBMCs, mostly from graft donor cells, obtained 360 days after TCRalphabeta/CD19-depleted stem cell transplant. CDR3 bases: TGCAGTGCGCAAGATCCAACTGAAGCTTTCTTT. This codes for CSAQDPTEAFF.